A single sample gave rise to the 2 T cell receptor beta chains below, sequenced in a study of T cells in Graves' hyperthyroidism and ophthalmopathy. From RNA transcripts, TCR beta CDR3 regions were amplified. Using the HTBI primer set, a first-round RT-PCR was run on the TCR CDR3. TCRdb itself ran the multiplex PCR reads through MiXCR, one entry per CDR3 protein. The sample has roughly 260,000 distinct CDR3 sequences, roughly 15% seen once. The sequenced sample consisted of blood. The receptors derive from a woman aged 35 to 49 with Graves' hyperthyroidism that later progressed to Graves' ophthalmopathy.

To note about this clonotype: A read error may produce the germline difference seen at one junction end. CDR3 amino acids: CASSLGFSSYNEKFF. CDR3 nucleotide sequence: TGTGCCAGCAGCCTCGGCTTTAGCTCCTACAATGAGAAGTTCTTC. This chain joins TRBV5-6 and TRBJ2-1; D remains unclear. This CDR3 spans 15 amino acids. The germline CDR1 and CDR2 sequences are SGHDT and YYEEEE.

This clonotype was picked up many times. The chain is built from TRBV19 and TRBJ1-1; maybe TRBD1 (5 bases). The CDR3 totals 14 residues. The germline V gene has CDR1 LNHDA and CDR2 SQIVND (reference sequence). The V end was cut by 6 bases, the J end by 5 bases, with 16 bases between. CDR3 in amino acids: CASSTGTGGTEAFF. CDR3 nucleotides: TGTGCCAGTAGCACAGGAACAGGAGGGACTGAAGCTTTCTTT.